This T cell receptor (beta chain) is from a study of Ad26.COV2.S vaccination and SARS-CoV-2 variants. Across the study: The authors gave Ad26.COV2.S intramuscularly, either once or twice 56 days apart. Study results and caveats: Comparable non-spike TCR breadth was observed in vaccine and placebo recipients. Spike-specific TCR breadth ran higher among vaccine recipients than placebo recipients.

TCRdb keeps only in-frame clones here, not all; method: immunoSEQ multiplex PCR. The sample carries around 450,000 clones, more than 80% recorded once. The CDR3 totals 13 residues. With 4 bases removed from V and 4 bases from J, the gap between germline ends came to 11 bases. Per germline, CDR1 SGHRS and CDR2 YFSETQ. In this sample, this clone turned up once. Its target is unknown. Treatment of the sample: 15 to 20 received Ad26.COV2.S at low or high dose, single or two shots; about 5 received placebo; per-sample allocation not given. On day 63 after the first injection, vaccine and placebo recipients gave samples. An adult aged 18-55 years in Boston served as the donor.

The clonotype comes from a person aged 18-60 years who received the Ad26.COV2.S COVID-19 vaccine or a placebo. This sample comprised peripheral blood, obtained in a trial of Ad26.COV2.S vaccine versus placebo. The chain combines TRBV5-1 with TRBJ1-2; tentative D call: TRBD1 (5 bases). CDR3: CASSPDRIYGYTF. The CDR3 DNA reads TGCGCCAGCAGCCCAGACAGAATCTATGGCTACACCTTC. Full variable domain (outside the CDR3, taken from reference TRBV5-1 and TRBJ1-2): KAGVTQTPRYLIKTRGQQVTLSCSPISGHRSVSWYQQTPGQGLQFLFEYFSETQRNKGNFPGRFSGRQFSNSRSEMNVSTLELGDSALYLCASSPDRIYGYTFGSGTRLTVV.